This passage covers 18 T cell receptor beta chains from one sample sequenced in a study of cytomegalovirus exposure and HLA in healthy donors. Primers: 60 Vbeta forward and 13 Jbeta reverse. Assay: immunoSEQ multiplex PCR; the TCRdb copy retains only in-frame clones and omits some. The sample records under 70,000 clones, roughly 65% being singletons. The sequenced material came from PBMCs. Receptors were obtained from a woman aged 25 to 45 in good health and CMV-seronegative.

This rearrangement joins TRBV11-2 to TRBJ2-1, with 9 bases aligning to TRBD2. V trimming: 1 base; J trimming: 0 bases; junction bases outside the gene matches: 7. The CDR3 has 18 amino acids. CDR1 and CDR2 from the germline V gene are SGHAT and FQNNGV. CDR3 nucleotides: TGTGCCAGCAGCTTAGGGGCTAGCGGGGTTATCTCCTACAATGAGCAGTTCTTC. It codes for CASSLGASGVISYNEQFF.

The chain employs TRBV2 and TRBJ1-1; TRBD1 matches 8 bases. V was pared by 6 bases and J by 1 base, with 16 bases of the junction left unmatched. The germline gives CDR1 SNHLY, CDR2 FYNNEI. The CDR3 spans 18 residues. The CDR3 loop is CASSLELFGQGQNTEAFF. As DNA, the CDR3 is TGTGCCAGCAGCTTAGAGTTGTTTGGACAGGGACAGAACACTGAAGCTTTCTTT.

This rearrangement joins TRBV4-2 to TRBJ1-2; 8 bases match TRBD1. CDR1 and CDR2 from the germline V gene are LGHNA and YNFKEQ. The CDR3 is 17 residues long. Losses at the gene ends were 0 bases for V and 4 bases for J; bases not matched to a gene: 10. CDR3 in amino acids: CASSQDYRGGGGYGYTF. Written as DNA, the CDR3 is TGTGCCAGCAGCCAAGATTACAGGGGGGGAGGAGGCTATGGCTACACCTTC.

The chain carries TRBV4-3 and TRBJ2-5; D is perhaps TRBD1 (6 bases). The CDR3 is 15 amino acids. From germline, CDR1 is LGHNA and CDR2 YSLEER. V gave up 0 bases and J gave up 5 bases, with 13 bases separating them. CDR3 sequence reads: CASSQDNRAGETQYF. The CDR3 DNA sequence: TGCGCCAGCAGCCAAGATAACAGGGCGGGCGAGACCCAGTACTTC.

Concerning this clone itself: The junction shows a germline mismatch at one end, possibly a read error. The rearrangement uses TRBV7-9 and TRBJ1-6; maybe TRBD1 (5 bases). Germline CDR1 SEHNR, CDR2 FQNEAQ (reference sequence). This CDR3 spans 18 amino acids. CDR3 nucleotide sequence: TGTTCCAGCAGCTTAGATGCGTCGGGGGGGGAATATAATTCACCCCTCCACTTT. Protein sequence: CSSSLDASGGEYNSPLHF.

This clone occurred many times. CDR3 residues: CASSRGARSSGNTIYF. CDR3 in DNA: TGCGCCAGCAGTCGGGGGGCCCGTAGCTCTGGAAACACCATATATTTT. The chain has TRBV10-2 and TRBJ1-3; tentatively, D is TRBD1 (6 bases). The germline V and J ends were trimmed by 5 bases and 0 bases, with 14 bases remaining between them. This CDR3 is built from 16 residues. Germline CDR1 and CDR2: WSHSY and SAAADI.

V is TRBV10-3 and J is TRBJ1-2; possible D gene TRBD1, 5 bases. V lost 0 bases to trimming and J lost 4 bases, with 12 bases between them. CDR1 and CDR2 from the germline V gene are ENHRY and SYGVKD. The CDR3 spans 15 residues. As DNA, the CDR3 is TGTGCCATCAGTGAGTCTCGTCAAGACAGCTATGGCTACACCTTC. Its protein product is CAISESRQDSYGYTF.

The V call is TRBV2, the J call TRBJ2-1, with D unclear. This CDR3 spans 15 amino acids. Trimming stripped 1 base from V and 8 bases from J, with 15 bases between. Germline CDR1 reads SNHLY; CDR2 reads FYNNEI. CDR3 protein: CASSEDLHRHDEQFF. The DNA of the CDR3 is TGTGCCAGCAGTGAAGATTTACACCGACATGATGAGCAGTTCTTC.

V is TRBV7-2 and J is TRBJ2-1, with 15 bases matching TRBD2. This CDR3 has 18 residues. J was trimmed by 0 bases and V by 5 bases; bases with no gene match: 5. CDR1 and CDR2 from the germline V gene are SGHTA and FQGNSA. The chain's CDR3 is CASSPGLAGGSSYNEQFF. CDR3 nucleotides: TGTGCCAGCAGCCCAGGACTAGCGGGGGGGAGCTCCTACAATGAGCAGTTCTTC. The entire variable domain, with the rest obtained from reference TRBV7-2 and TRBJ2-1, is as follows: GAGVSQSPSNKVTEKGKDVELRCDPISGHTALYWYRQSLGQGLEFLIYFQGNSAPDKSGLPSDRFSAERTGGSVSTLTIQRTQQEDSAVYLCASSPGLAGGSSYNEQFFGPGTRLTVL.

This clone was recorded once. This chain links TRBV5-6 with TRBJ1-3; 8 bases match TRBD1. Trimming cost V 0 bases and J 1 base; bases outside gene matches: 3. Per the germline V gene, CDR1 is SGHDT and CDR2 is YYEEEE. CDR3 size: 16 residues. In nucleotides, the CDR3 is TGTGCCAGCAGCTTGGGGACAGGGCGGTCTGGAAACACCATATATTTT. Encoded protein: CASSLGTGRSGNTIYF.

The chain joins TRBV13 to TRBJ2-7; D is undetermined. The ends were cut back, 2 bases at V and 3 bases at J, with 11 bases in the middle. Germline V gives CDR1 PRHDT, CDR2 FYEKMQ (reference sequence). This CDR3 has 14 amino acids. The CDR3 DNA reads as TGTGCCAGCAGCTTAACGGCAGGAATCTACGAGCAGTACTTC. This translates into CASSLTAGIYEQYF.

The chain couples TRBV7-2 to TRBJ2-1; 14 positions match TRBD2. Germline CDR1 SGHTA, CDR2 FQGNSA. V trimming: 5 bases; J trimming: 4 bases; junction bases outside the gene matches: 4. This CDR3 is 16 amino acids long. CDR3 region: CASSGRTSGGYNEQFF. The DNA for the CDR3 is TGTGCCAGCAGCGGACGGACTAGCGGGGGGTACAATGAGCAGTTCTTC.

J is TRBJ2-2 and V is TRBV7-2, with D perhaps matching TRBD2 (5 bases). Germline V gene sequence: CDR1 SGHTA, CDR2 FQGNSA. This CDR3 spans 12 amino acids. V lost 5 bases to trimming and J lost 8 bases, with 9 bases between them. The CDR3 sequence: CASSVRGGELFF. The CDR3, as DNA: TGTGCCAGCAGCGTAAGAGGGGGGGAGCTGTTTTTT.

The chain combines TRBV29-1 with TRBJ2-1; TRBD2 matches 11 bases. The germline CDR1 and CDR2 sequences are SQVTM and ANQGSEA. This CDR3 spans 12 amino acids. V lost 3 bases and J lost 12; bases outside the gene matches: 4. CDR3: CSVDSGGAGQFF. DNA of the CDR3: TGCAGCGTTGATAGCGGGGGGGCAGGGCAGTTCTTC.

V and J are TRBV10-3 and TRBJ2-3; D perhaps matches TRBD1 (6 bases). There are 12 residues in the CDR3. Per germline, CDR1 ENHRY and CDR2 SYGVKD. Trimming cost V 6 bases and J 6 bases, with 10 bases left between them. The CDR3 DNA is TGTGCCATCAGAGGGGGAGCGGATACGCAGTATTTT. Residues: CAIRGGADTQYF.

This chain connects TRBV7-2 to TRBJ1-2, with D uncertain. Trimming took off 2 bases at V and 1 base at J, with 8 bases between the two ends. CDR3 size: 14 residues. CDR1 and CDR2 from the germline V gene are SGHTA and FQGNSA. CDR3 nucleotides: TGTGCCAGCAGCTTAAACAGTATTAACTATGGCTACACCTTC. Its translation is CASSLNSINYGYTF.

V usage is TRBV7-8 and J usage is TRBJ2-1, with D possibly matching TRBD2 (6 bases). Germline CDR1 is SGHVS and CDR2 is FQNEAQ. This CDR3 spans 14 amino acids. V was clipped by 1 base and J by 4 bases, with 8 bases between them. DNA of the CDR3: TGTGCCAGCAGCTTAGGGGGGGTTTACAATGAGCAGTTCTTC. The encoded protein is CASSLGGVYNEQFF. Together with reference TRBV7-8 and TRBJ2-1, the CDR3 gives the full variable domain: GAGVSQSPRYKVAKRGQDVALRCDPISGHVSLFWYQQALGQGPEFLTYFQNEAQLDKSGLPSDRFFAERPEGSVSTLKIQRTQQEDSAVYLCASSLGGVYNEQFFGPGTRLTVL.

This clone came up a few times. The chain links TRBV7-9 to TRBJ1-4; D is possibly TRBD1 (5 bases). Trimming shortened V by 2 bases and J by 8 bases, and 15 bases separated the two germline ends. In germline, CDR1 is SEHNR, CDR2 FQNEAQ (reference sequence). The CDR3 totals 15 residues. The CDR3 sequence is CASSLPRVMREKLFF. CDR3 DNA sequence: TGTGCCAGCAGCTTACCCAGGGTTATGCGAGAAAAACTGTTTTTT.